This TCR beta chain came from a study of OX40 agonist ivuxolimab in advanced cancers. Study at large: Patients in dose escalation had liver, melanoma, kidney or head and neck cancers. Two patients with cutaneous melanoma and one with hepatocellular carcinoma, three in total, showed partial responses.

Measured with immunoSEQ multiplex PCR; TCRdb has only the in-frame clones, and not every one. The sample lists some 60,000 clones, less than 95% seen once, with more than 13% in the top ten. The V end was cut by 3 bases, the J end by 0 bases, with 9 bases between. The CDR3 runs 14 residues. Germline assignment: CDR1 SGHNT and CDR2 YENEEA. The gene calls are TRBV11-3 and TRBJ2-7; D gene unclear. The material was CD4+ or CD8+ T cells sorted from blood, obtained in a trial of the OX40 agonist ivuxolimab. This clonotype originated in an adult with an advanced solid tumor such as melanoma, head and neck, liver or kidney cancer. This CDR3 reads CASSFDRSSYEQYF. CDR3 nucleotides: TGTGCCAGCAGCTTTGACCGAAGCTCCTACGAGCAGTACTTC.